This T cell receptor beta chain was profiled in a study of T-cell reconstitution after alpha-beta-depleted transplantation in children. Germline CDR1 reads SQVTM; CDR2 reads ANQGSEA. The CDR3 has 12 amino acids. V dropped 6 bases and J dropped 11; count of bases not matched to a gene: 12. Points from the study as a whole: A year post-transplant, T-cell counts and diversity derived mostly from newly produced T cells. Several hundred expanded graft clones reportedly were the source of alpha-beta T cells about two months after transplant.

To note about this clonotype: Its antigen remains unidentified.

Unique molecular identifiers tagged the TCRbeta library. TCRdb passed the PCR reads through MiXCR, listing each CDR3 protein once. There are about 980,000 distinct CDR3 sequences in the sample; 25% to 35% occur only once, and under 30% lies in the top ten. The input for sequencing was PBMCs, mostly from graft donor cells, taken 360 days after TCRalphabeta/CD19-depleted stem cell transplant. The gene calls are TRBV29-1 and TRBJ1-1, with TRBD1 matching 7 bases. The TCR sequence derives from a boy under two years old who had a stem cell transplant for SCID, so the T cells may come from the graft donor. The CDR3 reads CSVSGGGSEAFF. The CDR3, as DNA: TGCAGCGTCTCAGGGGGTGGGTCGGAGGCTTTCTTT.